Listed below are T cell receptor beta chains from one sample, sequenced in a study of T cells in Graves' hyperthyroidism and ophthalmopathy. TCRdb fed the multiplex PCR reads into MiXCR, producing one record per CDR3 protein. The data contain 300,000 to 450,000 distinct CDR3 sequences, more than 12% of them singletons. The specimen sequenced was blood. Every receptor here comes from a woman between 25 and 40 years old with Graves' hyperthyroidism. The CDR3 runs from the conserved cysteine through the conserved F or W. Each record gives: D gene, J gene, clone size, V gene, CDR3 DNA, CDR3 protein. The D gene is left open where the match is weak. Expanded clones get a size class; other rows say once, few or many, or leave the size out.

TRBD2	TRBJ2-7	many	TRBV13	TGTGCCAGCAGCTCCCGACTAGCGGTTAGCTACGAGCAGTACTTC	CASSSRLAVSYEQYF
-	TRBJ1-4	-	TRBV7-9	TGTGCCAGCAGCTTTACGAGGGGGGATGAAAAACTGTTTTTT	CASSFTRGDEKLFF
-	TRBJ2-1	-	TRBV24-1	TGTGCCACCAGTGAATTGCTAGAGGATGAGCAGTTCTTC	CATSELLEDEQFF
TRBD2	TRBJ2-7	-	TRBV2	TGTGCCAGCAAGGAGGCTAGCGGCTCCTACGAGCAGTACTTC	CASKEASGSYEQYF
-	TRBJ2-2	-	TRBV5-5	TGTGCCAGCAGCTTTCTTTCATCCGGGGAGCTGTTTTTT	CASSFLSSGELFF
-	TRBJ2-1	-	TRBV29-1	TGCAGCGTTGATCCCCCAGGGACTGACTACAATGAGCAGTTCTTC	CSVDPPGTDYNEQFF
TRBD2	TRBJ2-7	once	TRBV7-2	TGTGCCAGCAGCTTAGTAGGGACTAGCGGCACCTACGAGCAGTACTTC	CASSLVGTSGTYEQYF
-	TRBJ2-7	many	TRBV28	TGTGCCAGCAGCGTACTGGGACTCAGCCAGGGGTACGAGCAGTACTTC	CASSVLGLSQGYEQYF
TRBD2	TRBJ2-2	-	TRBV20-1	TGCAGTGCTAGACGAACGGGAACTAGCGGGAGGGAGAACACCGGGGAGCTGTTTTTT	CSARRTGTSGRENTGELFF
TRBD2	TRBJ2-1	few	TRBV15	TGTGCCACCCAAGCGGGGTATGACAATGAGCAGTTCTTC	CATQAGYDNEQFF
TRBD1	TRBJ2-1	once	TRBV24-1	TGTGCCACCCAGGGACAGGGGTCTCGTGAGCAGTTCTTC	CATQGQGSREQFF
TRBD2	TRBJ2-7	many	TRBV27	TGTGCCAGCAGTCCCATAGCGGGAGGCTTCTACGAGCAGTACTTC	CASSPIAGGFYEQYF
TRBD1	TRBJ2-5	-	TRBV6-1	TGTGCCAGCAGTAGGGTAGGGCCAGGGGGCTTGAAAGAGACCCAGTACTTC	CASSRVGPGGLKETQYF
TRBD1	TRBJ2-7	many	TRBV27	TGTGCCAGCAGCCTCGGGACAGGGTACGGTGAGCAGTACTTC	CASSLGTGYGEQYF
-	TRBJ1-1	many	TRBV7-2	TGTGCCAGCAGCTTAGGGTCCGGACTTATGAACACTGAAGCTTTCTTT	CASSLGSGLMNTEAFF
-	TRBJ1-2	-	TRBV4-1	TGCGCCAGCAGCCAAGAGGTAGGAGCTTACAGCTTC	CASSQEVGAYSF
TRBD2	TRBJ2-3	many	TRBV20-1	TGCAGTGCAACCTCCGGGACTAGCGGTGCAGATACGCAGTATTTT	CSATSGTSGADTQYF
TRBD1	TRBJ1-1	-	TRBV6-2/TRBV6-3	TGTGCCAGCAGTTACGGTACAGGGGGAAACACTGAAGCTTTCTTT	CASSYGTGGNTEAFF
-	TRBJ2-1	many	TRBV20-1	TGCAGTGCTAGAGTGGCAGGGAGGCACAATGAGCAGTTCTTC	CSARVAGRHNEQFF
-	TRBJ1-2	many	TRBV6-2/TRBV6-3	TGTGCCAGCAGGGGCGGGACGGCCTATGGCTACACCTTC	CASRGGTAYGYTF
TRBD2	TRBJ2-1	-	TRBV20-1	TGCAGTGCTAGGCGACTAGCGCTCGTCTCCTACAATGAGCAGTTCTTC	CSARRLALVSYNEQFF
-	TRBJ2-5	many	TRBV12-5	TGTGCTAGTGGTTTGAAGGAGACCCAGTACTTC	CASGLKETQYF